This T cell receptor (beta chain) was captured by sequencing in a study of CD8 T cells in ankylosing spondylitis. TCRdb re-analysed the 5' RACE reads in MiXCR, keeping a single row per CDR3 protein. In the table there are 250,000 or so distinct CDR3 sequences, 18% of which are singletons. Trimming removed 0 bases from V and 7 bases from J; junction bases left unmatched: 2. The CDR3 is 14 amino acids. Per the germline V gene, CDR1 is ENHRY and CDR2 is SYGVKD. This receptor was identified in a male donor with ankylosing spondylitis or in good health (not recorded which). Sequencing input: blood, either unsorted or a sorted T cell fraction (not recorded which). The chain is built from TRBV10-3 and TRBJ2-4; the match to TRBD1 covers 8 bases. CDR3 loop: CAISESTGENIQYF. DNA of the CDR3: TGTGCCATCAGTGAGTCGACAGGGGAGAACATTCAGTACTTC.